This TCR beta chain derives from a study of CD8 T cells in ankylosing spondylitis. The CDR3 covers 13 residues. From germline, CDR1 is SGHRS and CDR2 YFSETQ. The V end was cut by 2 bases, the J end by 3 bases, with 6 bases between. Each CDR3 protein is one row after TCRdb ran MiXCR on the 5' RACE reads. Of approximately 340,000 distinct CDR3 sequences listed, under 15% are singletons. The rearrangement links TRBV5-1 to TRBJ1-5, with D unclear. Sequenced input: blood, either unsorted or a sorted T cell fraction (not recorded which). This sequence was found in a male donor with ankylosing spondylitis or in good health (not recorded which). The CDR3 DNA sequence: TGCGCCAGCAGCTTAGGCTACAATCAGCCCCAGCATTTT. Translated, it gives CASSLGYNQPQHF. Full variable domain (remainder filled in from reference TRBV5-1 and TRBJ1-5): KAGVTQTPRYLIKTRGQQVTLSCSPISGHRSVSWYQQTPGQGLQFLFEYFSETQRNKGNFPGRFSGRQFSNSRSEMNVSTLELGDSALYLCASSLGYNQPQHFGDGTRLSIL.